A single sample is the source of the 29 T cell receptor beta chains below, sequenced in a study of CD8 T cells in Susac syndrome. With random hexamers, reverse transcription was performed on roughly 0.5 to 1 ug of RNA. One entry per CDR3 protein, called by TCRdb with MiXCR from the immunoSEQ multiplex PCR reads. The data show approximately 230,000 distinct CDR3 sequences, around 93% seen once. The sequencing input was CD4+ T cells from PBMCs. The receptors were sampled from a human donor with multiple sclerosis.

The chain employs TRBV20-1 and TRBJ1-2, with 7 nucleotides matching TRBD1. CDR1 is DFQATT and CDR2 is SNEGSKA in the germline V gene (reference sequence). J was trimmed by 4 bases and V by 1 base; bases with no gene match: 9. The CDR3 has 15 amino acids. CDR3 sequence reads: CSARVRQGNGYGYTF. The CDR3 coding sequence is TGCAGTGCTAGAGTCAGACAGGGTAACGGCTATGGCTACACCTTC.

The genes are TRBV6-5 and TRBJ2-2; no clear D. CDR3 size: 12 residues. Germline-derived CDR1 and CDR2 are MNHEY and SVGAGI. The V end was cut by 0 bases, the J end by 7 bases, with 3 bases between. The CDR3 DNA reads TGTGCCAGCAGTTACTCCGGCGGGGAGCTGTTTTTT. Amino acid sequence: CASSYSGGELFF.

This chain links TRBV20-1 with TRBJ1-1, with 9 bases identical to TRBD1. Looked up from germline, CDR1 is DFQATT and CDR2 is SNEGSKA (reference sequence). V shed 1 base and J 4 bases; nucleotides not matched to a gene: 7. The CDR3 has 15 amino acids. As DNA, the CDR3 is TGCAGTGCTAGAGCACAGGGGGCCGGGGGCACTGAAGCTTTCTTT. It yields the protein CSARAQGAGGTEAFF.

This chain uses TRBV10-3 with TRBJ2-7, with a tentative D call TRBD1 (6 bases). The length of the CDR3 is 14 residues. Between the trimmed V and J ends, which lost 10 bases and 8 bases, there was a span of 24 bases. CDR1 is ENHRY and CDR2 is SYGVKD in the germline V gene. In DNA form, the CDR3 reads TGTGCCACCACATCCCGGACAGTGGATGGCAAGCAGTACTTC. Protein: CATTSRTVDGKQYF.

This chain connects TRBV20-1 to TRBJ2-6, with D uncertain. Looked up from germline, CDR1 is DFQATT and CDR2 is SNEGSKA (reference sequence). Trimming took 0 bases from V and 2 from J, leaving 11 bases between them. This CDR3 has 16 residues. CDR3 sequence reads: CSAREGRIAGANVLTF. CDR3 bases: TGCAGTGCTAGAGAGGGCAGGATAGCTGGGGCCAACGTCCTGACTTTC.

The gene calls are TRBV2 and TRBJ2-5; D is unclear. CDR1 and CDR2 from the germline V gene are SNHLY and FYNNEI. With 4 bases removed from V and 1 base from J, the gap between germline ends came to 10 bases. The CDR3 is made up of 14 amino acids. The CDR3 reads CASSVRQTQETQYF. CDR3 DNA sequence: TGTGCCAGCAGTGTGAGGCAGACCCAAGAGACCCAGTACTTC. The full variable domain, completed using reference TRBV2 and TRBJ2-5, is EPEVTQTPSHQVTQMGQEVILRCVPISNHLYFYWYRQILGQKVEFLVSFYNNEISEKSEIFDDQFSVERPDGSNFTLKIRSTKLEDSAMYFCASSVRQTQETQYFGPGTRLLVL.

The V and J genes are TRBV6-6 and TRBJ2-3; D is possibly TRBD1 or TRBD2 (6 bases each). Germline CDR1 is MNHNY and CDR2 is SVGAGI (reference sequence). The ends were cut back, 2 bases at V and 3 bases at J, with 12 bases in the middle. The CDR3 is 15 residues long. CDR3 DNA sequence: TGTGCCAGCAGTTACCTGGGGGGCCGTACAGATACGCAGTATTTT. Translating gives CASSYLGGRTDTQYF.

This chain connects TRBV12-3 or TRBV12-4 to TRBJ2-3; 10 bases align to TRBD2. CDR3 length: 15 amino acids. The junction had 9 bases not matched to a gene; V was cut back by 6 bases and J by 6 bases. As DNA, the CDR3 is TGTGCCAGCAGGTCTAGCGGGAGACCGGGTGATACGCAGTATTTT. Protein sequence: CASRSSGRPGDTQYF.

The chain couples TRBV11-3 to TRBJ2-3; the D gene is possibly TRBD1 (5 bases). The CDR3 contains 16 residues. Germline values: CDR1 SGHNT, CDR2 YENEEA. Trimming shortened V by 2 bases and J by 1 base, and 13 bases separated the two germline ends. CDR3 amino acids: CASSLSGATGTDTQYF. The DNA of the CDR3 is TGTGCCAGCAGCTTATCTGGCGCGACAGGCACAGATACGCAGTATTTT.

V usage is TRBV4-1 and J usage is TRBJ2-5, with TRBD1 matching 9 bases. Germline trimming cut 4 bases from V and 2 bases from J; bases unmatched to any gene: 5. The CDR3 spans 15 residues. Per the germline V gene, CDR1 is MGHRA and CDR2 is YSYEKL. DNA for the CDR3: TGCGCCAGCAGCCGAGGACAGGGGAAACAAGAGACCCAGTACTTC. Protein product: CASSRGQGKQETQYF.

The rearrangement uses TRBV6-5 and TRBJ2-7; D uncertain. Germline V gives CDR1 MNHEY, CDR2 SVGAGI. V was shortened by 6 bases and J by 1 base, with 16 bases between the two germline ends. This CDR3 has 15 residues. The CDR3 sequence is CASSPAGRKSYEQYV. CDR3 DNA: TGTGCCAGCAGCCCAGCCGGACGGAAGTCCTACGAGCAGTACGTC.

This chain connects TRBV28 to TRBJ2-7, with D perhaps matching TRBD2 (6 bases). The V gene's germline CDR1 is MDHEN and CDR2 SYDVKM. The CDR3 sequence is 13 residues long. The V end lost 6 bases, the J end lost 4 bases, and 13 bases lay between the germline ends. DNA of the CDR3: TGTGCCAGCAGCCAGGACTACTGGTACGAGCAGTACGTC. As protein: CASSQDYWYEQYV.

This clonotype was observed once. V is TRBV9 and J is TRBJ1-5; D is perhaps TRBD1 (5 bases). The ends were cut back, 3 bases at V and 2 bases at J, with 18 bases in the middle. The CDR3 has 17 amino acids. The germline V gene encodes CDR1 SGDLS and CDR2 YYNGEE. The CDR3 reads CASSETPWGDGNQPQHF. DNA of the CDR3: TGTGCCAGCAGCGAGACCCCTTGGGGGGATGGCAATCAGCCCCAGCATTTT.

CDR3 protein: CASSLSPPGTGNRNTIYF. The CDR3 region has the DNA TGCGCCAGCAGCTTGAGCCCCCCCGGGACAGGGAACCGAAACACCATATATTTT. The V gene is TRBV5-1, the J gene TRBJ1-3, with 9 bases identical to TRBD1. This CDR3 region has 18 residues. Germline-derived CDR1 and CDR2 are SGHRS and YFSETQ. V dropped 1 base and J dropped 5; count of bases not matched to a gene: 13.

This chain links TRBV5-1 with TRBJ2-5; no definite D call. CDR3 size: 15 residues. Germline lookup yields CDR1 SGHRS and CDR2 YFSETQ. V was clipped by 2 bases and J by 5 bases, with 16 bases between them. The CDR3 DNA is TGCGCCAGCAGCTTCACGGCACAGAAACAGGAGACCCAGTACTTC. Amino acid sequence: CASSFTAQKQETQYF. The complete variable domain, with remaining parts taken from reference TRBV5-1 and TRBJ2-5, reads KAGVTQTPRYLIKTRGQQVTLSCSPISGHRSVSWYQQTPGQGLQFLFEYFSETQRNKGNFPGRFSGRQFSNSRSEMNVSTLELGDSALYLCASSFTAQKQETQYFGPGTRLLVL.

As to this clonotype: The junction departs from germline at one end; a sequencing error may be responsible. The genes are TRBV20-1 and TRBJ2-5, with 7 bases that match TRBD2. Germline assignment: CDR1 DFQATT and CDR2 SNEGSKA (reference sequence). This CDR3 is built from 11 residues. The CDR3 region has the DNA TGCAGTACTAGCGCCCAAGAGACCCAGTACTTC. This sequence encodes CSTSAQETQYF.

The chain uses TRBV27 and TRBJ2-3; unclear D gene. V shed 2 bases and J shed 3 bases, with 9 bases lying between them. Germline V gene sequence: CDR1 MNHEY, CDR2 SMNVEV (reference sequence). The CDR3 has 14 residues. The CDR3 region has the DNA TGTGCCAGCAGTTTAATGGGCACGACAGATACGCAGTATTTT. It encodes CASSLMGTTDTQYF.

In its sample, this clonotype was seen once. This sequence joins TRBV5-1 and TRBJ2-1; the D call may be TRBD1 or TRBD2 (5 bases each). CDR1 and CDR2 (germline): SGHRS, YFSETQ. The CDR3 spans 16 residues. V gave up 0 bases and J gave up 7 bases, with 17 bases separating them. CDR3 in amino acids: CASSLGAPGLRNEQFF. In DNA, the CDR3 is TGCGCCAGCAGCTTGGGGGCCCCGGGGCTTCGGAATGAGCAGTTCTTC.

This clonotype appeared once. CDR3 residues: CASSLSGSHSNQPQHF. DNA of the CDR3: TGTGCCAGCAGTTTAAGCGGAAGCCATAGCAATCAGCCCCAGCATTTT. The chain joins TRBV12-3 or TRBV12-4 to TRBJ1-5; D not resolved. CDR3 length: 16 residues. V was cut by 2 bases and J by 0 bases, with 11 bases left in between.

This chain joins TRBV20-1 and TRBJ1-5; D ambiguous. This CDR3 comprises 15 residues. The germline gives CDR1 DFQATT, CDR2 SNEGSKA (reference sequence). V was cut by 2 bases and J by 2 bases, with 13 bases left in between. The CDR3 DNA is TGCAGTGCTAGACTAGGCCTCTGGGGCAATCAGCCCCAGCATTTT. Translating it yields CSARLGLWGNQPQHF.

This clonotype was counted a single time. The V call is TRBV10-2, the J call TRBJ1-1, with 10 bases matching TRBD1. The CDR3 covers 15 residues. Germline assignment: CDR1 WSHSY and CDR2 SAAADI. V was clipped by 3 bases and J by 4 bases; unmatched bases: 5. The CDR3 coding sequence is TGCGCCAGCAGTGAAATAGGGACAGGGGTCACTGAAGCTTTCTTT. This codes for CASSEIGTGVTEAFF.

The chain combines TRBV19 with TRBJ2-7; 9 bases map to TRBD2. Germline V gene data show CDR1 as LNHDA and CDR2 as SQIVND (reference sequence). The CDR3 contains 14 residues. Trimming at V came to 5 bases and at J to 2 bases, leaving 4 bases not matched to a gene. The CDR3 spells CASSSQRGAYEQYF. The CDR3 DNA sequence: TGTGCCAGTAGTTCGCAGCGGGGGGCCTACGAGCAGTACTTC.

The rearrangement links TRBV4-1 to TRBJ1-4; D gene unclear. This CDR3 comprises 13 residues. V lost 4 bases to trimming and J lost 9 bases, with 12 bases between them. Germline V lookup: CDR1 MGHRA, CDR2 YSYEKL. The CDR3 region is CASSRREFQKLFF. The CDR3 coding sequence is TGCGCCAGCAGCCGCCGGGAATTCCAAAAACTGTTTTTT.

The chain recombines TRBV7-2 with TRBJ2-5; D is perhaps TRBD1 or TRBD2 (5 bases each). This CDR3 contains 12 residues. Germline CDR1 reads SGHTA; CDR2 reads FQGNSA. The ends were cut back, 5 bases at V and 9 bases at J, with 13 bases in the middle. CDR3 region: CASSPEGRPQYF. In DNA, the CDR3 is TGTGCCAGCAGCCCCGAGGGGAGACCCCAGTACTTC.

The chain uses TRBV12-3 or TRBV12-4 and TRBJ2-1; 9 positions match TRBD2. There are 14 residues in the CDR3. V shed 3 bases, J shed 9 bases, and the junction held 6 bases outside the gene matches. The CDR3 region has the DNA TGTGCCAGCAGTTTTGGCGGGGGGGCGAGTGAGCAGTTCTTC. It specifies CASSFGGGASEQFF.

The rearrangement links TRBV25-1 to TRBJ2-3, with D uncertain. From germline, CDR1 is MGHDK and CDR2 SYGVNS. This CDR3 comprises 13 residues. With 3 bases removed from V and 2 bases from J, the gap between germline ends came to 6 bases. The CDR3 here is CASSEGYTDTQYF. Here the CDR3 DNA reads TGTGCCAGCAGTGAGGGGTACACAGATACGCAGTATTTT.

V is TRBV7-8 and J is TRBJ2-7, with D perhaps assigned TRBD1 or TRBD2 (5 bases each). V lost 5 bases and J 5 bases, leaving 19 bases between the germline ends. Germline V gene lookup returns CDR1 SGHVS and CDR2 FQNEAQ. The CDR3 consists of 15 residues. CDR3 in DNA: TGTGCCAGCAGCCCCTCCGGGACGCCAACCCACGAGCAGTACTTC. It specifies CASSPSGTPTHEQYF.

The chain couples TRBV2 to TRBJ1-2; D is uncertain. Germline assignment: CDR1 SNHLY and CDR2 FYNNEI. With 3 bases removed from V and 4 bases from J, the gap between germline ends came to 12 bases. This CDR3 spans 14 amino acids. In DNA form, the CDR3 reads TGTGCCAGCAGTGAGGTGTCAACGGGCTATGGCTACACCTTC. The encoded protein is CASSEVSTGYGYTF.

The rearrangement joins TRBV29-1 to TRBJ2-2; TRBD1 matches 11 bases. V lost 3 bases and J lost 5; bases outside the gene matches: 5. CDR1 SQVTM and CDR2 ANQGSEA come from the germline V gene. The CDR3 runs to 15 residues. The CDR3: CSVDPWDRGTGELFF. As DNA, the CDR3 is TGCAGCGTTGATCCCTGGGACAGGGGGACCGGGGAGCTGTTTTTT.